The T cell receptor beta chain under discussion was sequenced for a study of T-cell memory formation after mild COVID-19. Study at large: Largely donor-specific TCR clusters were found.

Notes on the study in general: Shrinking CD4+ clones were chiefly CM and EM; CD8+ ones were chiefly EMRA.

Details on this clonotype: Antigen unknown.

Germline V CDR1 and CDR2: SGHTA, FQGTGA. The CDR3 has 12 residues. V gave up 4 bases and J gave up 6 bases, with 10 bases separating them. TCRdb recomputed calls from the 5' RACE reads with MiXCR, one row per CDR3 protein. The sample has roughly 190,000 distinct CDR3 sequences, roughly 30% seen once. V is TRBV7-3 and J is TRBJ2-7; tentative D call: TRBD1 (6 bases). Sequenced: PBMCs or a T cell subset sorted from them (not recorded which). This sequence originates from an adult woman who had mild COVID-19 (a few samples of this study predate the infection). Cell type and time point are not known. This chain's CDR3 is CASSSEQGEQYF. Here the CDR3 DNA reads TGTGCCAGCAGCTCAGAACAGGGCGAGCAGTACTTC. Looking up the rest from reference TRBV7-3 and TRBJ2-7 gives the full variable domain: GAGVSQTPSNKVTEKGKYVELRCDPISGHTALYWYRQSLGQGPEFLIYFQGTGAADDSGLPNDRFFAVRPEGSVSTLKIQRTERGDSAVYLCASSSEQGEQYFGPGTRLTVT.